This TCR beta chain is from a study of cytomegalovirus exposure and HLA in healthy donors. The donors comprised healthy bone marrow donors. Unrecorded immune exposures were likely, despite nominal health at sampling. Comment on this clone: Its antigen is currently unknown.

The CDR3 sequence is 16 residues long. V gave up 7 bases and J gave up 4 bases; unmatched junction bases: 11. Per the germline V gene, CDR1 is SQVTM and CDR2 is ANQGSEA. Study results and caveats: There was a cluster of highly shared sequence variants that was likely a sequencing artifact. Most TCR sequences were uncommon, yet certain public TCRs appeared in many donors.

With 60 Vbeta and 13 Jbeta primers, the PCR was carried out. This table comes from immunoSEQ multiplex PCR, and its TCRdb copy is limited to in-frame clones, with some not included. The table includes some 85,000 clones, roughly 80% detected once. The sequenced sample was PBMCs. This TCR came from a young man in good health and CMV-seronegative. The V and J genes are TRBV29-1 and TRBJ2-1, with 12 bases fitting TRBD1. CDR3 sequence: CSGLPGQGARYNEQFF. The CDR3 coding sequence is TGCAGCGGGTTACCGGGACAGGGGGCGCGGTACAATGAGCAGTTCTTC.